These T cell receptor beta chains were read from a single sample in a study of cytomegalovirus exposure and HLA in healthy donors. Repertoires were generated with immunoSEQ multiplex PCR, while TCRdb's copy carries only in-frame clones and drops some. The repertoire holds fewer than 200,000 clones, with 75% to 85% as singletons. Sequenced input: PBMCs. Source of these receptors: a woman aged 30 to 39 in good health and CMV-seronegative. The CDR3 runs from the conserved cysteine through the conserved F or W. Fields, in order: D gene, J gene, V gene, clone size, CDR3 protein, CDR3 DNA. A D gene is named only where the DNA matches it firmly. Expanded clones get a size class; other rows say once, few or many, or leave the size out.

>TRBD1|TRBJ1-3|TRBV30|NA
CAADRGAGNTIYF
TGTGCCGCGGACAGGGGGGCTGGAAACACCATATATTTT
>TRBD1|TRBJ2-7|TRBV7-8|NA
CASSLARGQGPGYEQYF
TGTGCCAGCAGCTTAGCGAGGGGACAGGGCCCCGGGTACGAGCAGTACTTC
>TRBD2|TRBJ2-3|TRBV7-9|NA
CASSLEVGLFTDTQYF
TGTGCCAGCAGCTTGGAGGTGGGACTATTCACAGATACGCAGTATTTT
>NA|TRBJ1-4|TRBV6-1|NA
CASSPGWGNEKLFF
TGTGCCAGCAGTCCTGGATGGGGCAATGAAAAACTGTTTTTT
>TRBD1|TRBJ2-7|TRBV5-6|NA
CASSPRRGQVYEQYF
TGTGCCAGCAGTCCGAGGCGGGGACAGGTCTACGAGCAGTACTTC
>NA|TRBJ2-1|TRBV7-2|NA
CASSPRQRSRGNEQFF
TGTGCCAGCAGCCCCCGGCAGCGGTCCAGGGGCAATGAGCAGTTCTTC
>TRBD1|TRBJ2-2|TRBV2|NA
CASRGQGTGELFF
TGTGCCAGCAGAGGACAGGGGACCGGGGAGCTGTTTTTT
>NA|TRBJ2-7|TRBV27|NA
CASSLSADTYEQYF
TGTGCCAGCAGTTTATCGGCGGACACCTACGAGCAGTACTTC
>TRBD1|TRBJ2-2|TRBV29-1|NA
CSAGRDRGAGELFF
TGCAGCGCCGGAAGGGACAGGGGTGCCGGGGAGCTGTTTTTT
>NA|TRBJ1-1|TRBV10-3|NA
CARPQPSTGLTEAFF
TGTGCCAGACCACAACCCTCAACAGGGCTCACTGAAGCTTTCTTT
>NA|TRBJ2-1|TRBV7-9|NA
CASSLPGLSSYNEQFF
TGTGCCAGCAGCTTACCCGGACTATCCTCCTACAATGAGCAGTTCTTC
>NA|TRBJ1-1|TRBV6-1|NA
CASRQGLNTEAFF
TGTGCCAGCAGACAGGGCTTGAACACTGAAGCTTTCTTT
>NA|TRBJ1-5|TRBV6-4|NA
CASSPGLDQPQHF
TGTGCCAGCAGCCCGGGACTTGATCAGCCCCAGCATTTT
>TRBD1|TRBJ2-7|TRBV18|once
CASSPVVRDRGPEQYF
TGTGCCAGCTCACCGGTAGTTAGAGACAGGGGACCCGAGCAGTACTTC
>TRBD1|TRBJ1-5|TRBV27|NA
CASRQDRSNQPQHF
TGTGCCAGCAGACAGGACAGGAGCAATCAGCCCCAGCATTTT
>TRBD2|TRBJ2-1|TRBV7-3|NA
CASSQGAGATNEQFF
TGTGCCAGCAGCCAAGGAGCGGGAGCCACGAATGAGCAGTTCTTC
>NA|TRBJ1-2|TRBV28|NA
CASSLGARGYTF
TGTGCCAGCAGTTTAGGTGCTAGGGGCTACACCTTC
>NA|TRBJ2-7|TRBV2|NA
CASSVQVEQYF
TGTGCCAGCAGCGTCCAGGTTGAGCAGTACTTC
>TRBD2|TRBJ2-3|TRBV7-2|NA
CASSLTGLATDTQYF
TGTGCCAGCAGCTTAACAGGACTAGCGACAGATACGCAGTATTTT
>NA|TRBJ2-7|TRBV7-2|NA
CASSLGAPYEQYF
TGTGCCAGCAGCTTAGGCGCGCCGTACGAGCAGTACTTC
>NA|TRBJ1-2|TRBV6-5|NA
CASSYLFYGYTF
TGTGCCAGCAGTTACCTCTTCTATGGCTACACCTTC
>NA|TRBJ2-6|TRBV5-4|NA
CASSPGAGANGLTF
TGTGCCAGCAGCCCAGGGGCTGGGGCCAACGGCCTGACTTTC
>NA|TRBJ2-4|TRBV5-1|NA
CASSLAPGESSQYF
TGCGCCAGCAGCTTGGCGCCAGGGGAGAGCAGTCAGTACTTC
>TRBD1|TRBJ2-1|TRBV10-3|NA
CAISLDRATYNEQFF
TGTGCCATCAGCCTCGACAGGGCAACCTACAATGAGCAGTTCTTC
>TRBD1|TRBJ2-5|TRBV4-1|few
CASSQALGQGVETQYF
TGCGCCAGCAGCCAAGCCCTCGGACAGGGGGTAGAGACCCAGTACTTC
>TRBD1|TRBJ1-1|TRBV6-1|once
CASSEAVGTETNTEAFF
TGTGCCAGCAGTGAGGCGGTTGGGACAGAGACAAACACTGAAGCTTTCTTT
>TRBD1|TRBJ1-3|TRBV5-4|NA
CASSLDRGPGNTIYF
TGTGCCAGCAGCTTGGACAGGGGGCCTGGAAACACCATATATTTT
>TRBD1|TRBJ1-5|TRBV6-6|NA
CASSQRQGSQPQHF
TGTGCCAGCAGTCAACGACAGGGTAGCCAGCCCCAGCATTTT
>TRBD1|TRBJ2-3|TRBV11-1|NA
CASSPGGDFHTDTQYF
TGTGCCAGCAGCCCAGGGGGCGACTTTCATACAGATACGCAGTATTTT
>TRBD2|TRBJ2-5|TRBV7-2|few
CASSYAGTSGTVETQYF
TGTGCCAGCAGCTACGCCGGGACTAGCGGGACCGTGGAGACCCAGTACTTC
>NA|TRBJ1-1|TRBV5-1|NA
CASSSQGQNTEAFF
TGCGCCAGCAGCTCACAGGGTCAAAACACTGAAGCTTTCTTT
>TRBD1|TRBJ2-3|TRBV19|NA
CASNDRGVGTDTQYF
TGTGCCAGTAACGACAGGGGAGTGGGCACAGATACGCAGTATTTT
>NA|TRBJ2-3|TRBV5-1|NA
CASSSLANPTDTQYF
TGCGCCAGCAGCTCCCTAGCAAACCCGACAGATACGCAGTATTTT
>NA|TRBJ2-7|TRBV5-5|NA
CASSLTYRAETYEQYF
TGTGCCAGCAGCTTAACTTACAGGGCTGAAACCTACGAGCAGTACTTC
>NA|TRBJ1-1|TRBV10-3|few
CAIRGQGRSWLNTEAFF
TGTGCCATCAGGGGCCAGGGAAGGAGCTGGCTGAACACTGAAGCTTTCTTT
>NA|TRBJ1-1|TRBV4-3|NA
CASSQDLVNTEAFF
TGCGCCAGCAGCCAAGATCTCGTAAACACTGAAGCTTTCTTT
>NA|TRBJ1-6|TRBV27|NA
CASSSLYNSPLHF
TGTGCCAGCAGTTCCCTGTATAATTCACCCCTCCACTTT
>NA|TRBJ1-6|TRBV12-5|NA
CASARERSPLHF
TGTGCTAGTGCCCGGGAGAGATCACCCCTCCACTTT
>NA|TRBJ1-1|TRBV21-1|NA
CASSIGGGTEAFF
TGTGCCAGCAGCATAGGGGGGGGCACTGAAGCTTTCTTT
>TRBD2|TRBJ2-7|TRBV2|NA
CASSERLAGSYEQYF
TGTGCCAGCAGTGAAAGGCTAGCGGGGTCCTACGAGCAGTACTTC
>TRBD1|TRBJ1-1|TRBV6-4|NA
CASSDSIRDRGEDTEAFF
TGTGCCAGCAGTGACTCGATAAGGGACAGGGGCGAAGACACTGAAGCTTTCTTT
>TRBD1|TRBJ2-1|TRBV7-2|NA
CASSFKGQGNEQFF
TGTGCCAGCAGCTTTAAGGGACAGGGTAATGAGCAGTTCTTC
>TRBD1|TRBJ2-4|TRBV29-1|NA
CSVPGQKNIQYF
TGCAGCGTTCCGGGACAGAAAAACATTCAGTACTTC
>NA|TRBJ1-4|TRBV18|few
CASSPPATNEKLFF
TGTGCCAGCTCACCCCCAGCAACTAATGAAAAACTGTTTTTT
>NA|TRBJ2-1|TRBV6-5|NA
CASSSDWRAEQFF
TGTGCCAGCAGTTCAGACTGGCGGGCTGAGCAGTTCTTC
>TRBD2|TRBJ2-7|TRBV7-9|once
CSSSFSMTSGAIYEQYF
TGTTCCAGCAGCTTTTCTATGACTAGCGGGGCTATCTACGAGCAGTACTTC
>TRBD2|TRBJ2-5|TRBV7-2|few
CASSPGWISGVRETQYF
TGTGCCAGCAGCCCGGGTTGGATTAGCGGGGTACGAGAGACCCAGTACTTC
>NA|TRBJ2-7|TRBV7-9|NA
CSSSPPTYEQYF
TGTTCCAGCAGCCCGCCTACTTACGAGCAGTACTTC
>NA|TRBJ1-1|TRBV7-2|few
CASSSTGLTEAFF
TGTGCCAGCAGCTCTACAGGGCTTACTGAAGCTTTCTTT
>NA|TRBJ2-1|TRBV2|NA
CASSTQAIEQFF
TGTGCCAGCAGTACACAGGCGATAGAGCAGTTCTTC
>NA|TRBJ1-5|TRBV27|NA
CASSLGHNQPQHF
TGTGCCAGCAGTTTAGGCCACAATCAGCCCCAGCATTTT
>TRBD2|TRBJ2-1|TRBV19|NA
CASTFPGGKYNEQFF
TGTGCCAGTACCTTCCCGGGAGGTAAATACAATGAGCAGTTCTTC
>TRBD1|TRBJ2-2|TRBV4-3|NA
CASSQTGVTGELFF
TGCGCCAGCAGCCAGACAGGGGTCACCGGGGAGCTGTTTTTT
>NA|TRBJ1-5|TRBV10-3|NA
CAIGGGDQPQHF
TGTGCCATCGGTGGGGGGGATCAGCCCCAGCATTTT
>TRBD1|TRBJ2-1|TRBV5-6|NA
CASSLAGTGGYNEQFF
TGTGCCAGCAGCTTGGCCGGGACAGGGGGGTACAATGAGCAGTTCTTC
>NA|TRBJ2-4|TRBV19|NA
CASSITELAKNIQYF
TGTGCCAGTAGTATCACAGAACTAGCCAAAAACATTCAGTACTTC
>NA|TRBJ2-6|TRBV18|NA
CASSAGSGANVLTF
TGTGCCAGCTCAGCGGGCTCTGGGGCCAACGTCCTGACTTTC
>NA|TRBJ2-1|TRBV7-9|NA
CSSGHGTLLGDEQFF
TGTTCCAGCGGCCACGGGACTCTCCTTGGCGATGAGCAGTTCTTC
>NA|TRBJ1-6|TRBV5-8|NA
CASSLGDWGNSPLHF
TGTGCCAGCAGCTTAGGGGATTGGGGTAATTCACCCCTCCACTTT